Described below is a single TCR beta chain sequence and its context. Its antigen is unknown. Germline V gene data show CDR1 as SGDLS and CDR2 as YYNGEE. This CDR3 region has 13 residues. The trim removed 9 bases at V and 0 bases at J, leaving 5 bases unmatched. With the Oncomine TCR Beta short-read assay, DNA from cultured CD4+ T cells was sequenced. MiXCR was run by TCRdb on the PCR reads, yielding one entry per CDR3 protein. The data show around 2,700 distinct CDR3 sequences, 30% to 45% seen once. This sample is part of a study of vaccination and CD4 T cells after COVID-19. About the research overall: Stimuli were overlapping spike peptide pools of SARS-CoV-2 and three common cold coronaviruses (HCoV-NL63, HCoV-OC43, HCoV-229E).

Sample treatment: approximately 9-day PBMC culture with coronavirus spike peptide pools or control peptides (ViraFEST assay). Harvesting of the unexposed donor's CD4+ T cells predated the COVID-19 pandemic (2011-2018). In the ViraFEST assay, peptide-pool expansion preceded TCR sequencing of expanded clonotypes. The V and J genes are TRBV9 and TRBJ2-7; TRBD1 aligns across 8 bases. The sample comprised CD4+ T cells from blood, cultured in vitro. The sequence came from a human donor in good health. In DNA, the CDR3 is TGTGCCAAGAGGACAGGGTCCTCCTACGAGCAGTACTTC. This sequence encodes CAKRTGSSYEQYF.